This T cell receptor beta chain is from a study of human T cells and chemical hapten exposure. The time point: patch test 3, about 24 weeks after DPC sensitization. Treatment meaning: therapeutic diphenylcyclopropenone sensitization with weekly scalp DPC. From the RACE reads, TCRdb called clonotypes with MiXCR, one entry per CDR3 protein. The table shows 50,000 to 70,000 distinct CDR3 sequences, with roughly an eighth occurring only once. Germline V gene lookup returns CDR1 MNHNY and CDR2 SVGAGI (reference sequence). The V end was cut by 2 bases, the J end by 9 bases, with 14 bases between. This CDR3 is 14 amino acids long.

The source material was whole blood, sampled in connection with sensitization to the hapten diphenylcyclopropenone (DPC). The V and J genes are TRBV6-6 and TRBJ2-1, with D maybe TRBD2 (6 bases). This clonotype was sampled from a man aged 25-45 years with alopecia areata. Some clones in this sample may be carry-over from other donors' samples. The CDR3 reads CASSYRAVGGEQFF. The CDR3 coding sequence is TGTGCCAGCAGTTACAGAGCAGTGGGGGGTGAGCAGTTCTTC.